This paragraph covers one T cell receptor beta chain sequence. Its matching antigen is unknown. Germline assignment: CDR1 SGHVS and CDR2 FNYEAQ. This CDR3 contains 14 residues. Losses at the gene ends were 0 bases for V and 3 bases for J; bases not matched to a gene: 2. The data are from a study of OX40 agonist ivuxolimab in advanced cancers. The overall study: Enrolled patients in dose escalation had cancers that were hepatocellular carcinoma, melanoma, renal cell or head and neck cancer. Partial responses occurred in Three dose-escalation patients, one with hepatocellular carcinoma and two with cutaneous melanoma.

The table came from immunoSEQ multiplex PCR; TCRdb's copy has only in-frame clones and leaves some out. The sample consists of more than 40,000 clones, around 89% of them appearing once. Study results and limitations: Low normalized T-cell clonal expansion also characterized some of the nonresponders.

This sequence was found in an adult with an advanced solid tumor such as melanoma, head and neck, liver or kidney cancer. Sequences were derived from CD4+ or CD8+ T cells sorted from blood, sampled in a trial of the OX40 agonist ivuxolimab. The V and J genes are TRBV7-6 and TRBJ2-7, with 7 bases aligning to TRBD2. CDR3 sequence reads: CASSLAAGDYEQYF. In DNA form, the CDR3 reads TGTGCCAGCAGCTTAGCCGCGGGGGACTACGAGCAGTACTTC.